The 12 T cell receptor beta chains below all came from one sample that was sequenced in a study of blood T cell repertoires in COVID-19 (dated by TCRdb to the early 2020s). The library came from the immunoSEQ multiplex PCR assay. What TCRdb holds here is the immuneACCESS table cut down to in-frame rearrangements. Part of the clones is not present; checked against another copy, under half of the missing clones reflect an unresolved V gene, and the others are unexplained. This sample lists 300,000 to 400,000 clones; about 87% were detected once. The top ten clonotypes cover about 7.8% of the sample. Sequenced sample: peripheral blood. These receptors originate from a woman aged 45-65 years who had recovered from COVID-19.

The chain joins TRBV19 to TRBJ2-7; TRBD2 might be the D (7 bases). Trimming stripped 5 bases from V and 3 bases from J, with 20 bases between. The CDR3 spans 16 residues. Germline values: CDR1 LNHDA, CDR2 SQIVND (reference sequence). The CDR3 DNA reads as TGTGCCAGTAGTCCCCGAAGGGGAGGGGGGATCTACGAGCAGTACTTC. Protein: CASSPRRGGGIYEQYF.

The V call is TRBV7-2, the J call TRBJ1-2; tentatively, D is TRBD1 (5 bases). The CDR3 is 14 amino acids. The germline CDR1 and CDR2 sequences are SGHTA and FQGNSA. Trimming stripped 5 bases from V and 8 bases from J, with 18 bases between. CDR3 bases: TGTGCCAGCAGCCCCCCGGGGGGATATGAAGGCTACACCTTC. Encoded protein: CASSPPGGYEGYTF.

The chain carries TRBV7-2 and TRBJ2-1, with 10 bases that match TRBD2. CDR1 is SGHTA, CDR2 FQGNSA, per germline. This CDR3 is 16 amino acids long. V shed 5 bases and J 9 bases; nucleotides not matched to a gene: 13. The CDR3 loop reads CASSPGLAANTPEQFF. The CDR3 bases are TGTGCCAGCAGCCCAGGACTAGCGGCTAATACCCCTGAGCAGTTCTTC.

CDR3 bases: TGCGCCAGCAGCTTATGGGACAGGGATAATTCACCCCTCCACTTT. It encodes CASSLWDRDNSPLHF. This chain links TRBV5-1 with TRBJ1-6, with 9 bases that match TRBD1. Germline V gene sequence: CDR1 SGHRS, CDR2 YFSETQ. The V segment lost 2 bases and the J segment 5 bases; nucleotides outside the gene matches: 2. The CDR3 has 15 residues.

This chain uses TRBV14 with TRBJ2-2; a weak D match, TRBD1 (6 bases). CDR1 is SGHDN and CDR2 is FVKESK in the germline V gene. V was cut by 4 bases and J by 7 bases, with 10 bases left in between. This CDR3 contains 13 residues. The CDR3 DNA follows: TGTGCCAGCAGCCGCCAGGGGTTCGGGGAGCTGTTTTTT. Amino acid sequence: CASSRQGFGELFF.

The V call is TRBV15, the J call TRBJ1-3; D unresolved. CDR1 is LNHNV, CDR2 YYDKDF, per germline (reference sequence). Trimming shortened V by 2 bases and J by 0 bases, and 11 bases separated the two germline ends. This CDR3 spans 16 amino acids. The CDR3 protein is CATSRPMPSSGNTIYF. The CDR3 bases are TGTGCCACCAGCAGACCTATGCCCTCCTCTGGAAACACCATATATTTT.

This chain links TRBV28 with TRBJ1-5; D is uncertain. Trimming removed 5 bases at V and 3 bases at J, with 11 bases between. Germline V gives CDR1 MDHEN, CDR2 SYDVKM. The CDR3 loop spans 14 amino acids. The CDR3 DNA reads as TGTGCCAGCAGTGCCTACCCCCTCAATCAGCCCCAGCATTTT. Protein: CASSAYPLNQPQHF.

The chain carries TRBV30 and TRBJ2-1; 11 bases map to TRBD2. This CDR3 has 11 amino acids. The V gene's germline CDR1 is GTSNPN and CDR2 SVGIG (reference sequence). Trimming at V came to 3 bases and at J to 12 bases, leaving 1 base not matched to a gene. The DNA for the CDR3 is TGTGCCTGGAGGACTAGCGGGATGCAGTTCTTC. It encodes CAWRTSGMQFF. The entire variable domain, with the rest obtained from reference TRBV30 and TRBJ2-1, is as follows: SQTIHQWPATLVQPVGSPLSLECTVEGTSNPNLYWYRQAAGRGLQLLFYSVGIGQISSEVPQNLSASRPQDRQFILSSKKLLLSDSGFYLCAWRTSGMQFFGPGTRLTVL.

V is TRBV4-3 and J is TRBJ1-3; tentative D call: TRBD1 (5 bases). V lost 4 bases to trimming and J lost 0 bases, with 13 bases between them. CDR1 is LGHNA, CDR2 YSLEER, per germline. The CDR3 is 16 residues long. The CDR3 loop is CASSPGVVFSGNTIYF. Here the CDR3 DNA reads TGCGCCAGCAGCCCGGGGGTGGTCTTCTCTGGAAACACCATATATTTT.

The chain joins TRBV5-1 to TRBJ2-2; 7 bases match TRBD1. The trim removed 4 bases at V and 1 base at J, leaving 4 bases unmatched. The germline V gene encodes CDR1 SGHRS and CDR2 YFSETQ. The CDR3 has 15 amino acids. DNA of the CDR3: TGCGCCAGCAGCCTGCGGACAGGGAACACCGGGGAGCTGTTTTTT. Its protein product is CASSLRTGNTGELFF.

The J gene is TRBJ1-5, the V gene TRBV6-2 or TRBV6-3, with no clear D. V was clipped by 3 bases and J by 0 bases, with 9 bases between them. The CDR3 loop spans 15 amino acids. CDR1 and CDR2 (germline): MNHEY, SVGEGT. CDR3 residues: CASSYLGASNQPQHF. The CDR3 DNA is TGTGCCAGCAGTTATCTGGGAGCTAGCAATCAGCCCCAGCATTTT.

The rearrangement links TRBV7-2 to TRBJ2-1; TRBD2 matches 11 bases. This CDR3 is 15 amino acids long. Germline assignment: CDR1 SGHTA and CDR2 FQGNSA. The V gene end was trimmed by 5 bases and the J gene end by 10 bases; junction bases not matched to a gene: 10. DNA of the CDR3: TGTGCCAGCAGCCTGGGTAGCGGGGGGGCACGGGAGCAGTTCTTC. It translates to CASSLGSGGAREQFF.